Described below is a single T cell receptor (beta chain) sequence and its context. The antigen is undetermined. Germline V lookup: CDR1 SNHLY, CDR2 FYNNEI. V dropped 1 base and J dropped 11 bases, with 12 bases sitting between them. The length of the CDR3 is 14 residues. This entry comes from a study of beta chain features in type 1 diabetes. Every isolated RNA sample was fully reverse transcribed, so sequencing captured expressed TCRB transcripts. TCRdb's copy holds only in-frame clones and misses some; the assay was immunoSEQ multiplex PCR. Of under 850,000 clones in the sample, 13% are singletons; the top ten hold about 0.02%. Findings of the study overall: TCRB CDR3 length was moderately but significantly reduced in all four CD4+ subsets of Type 1 diabetes patients.

By way of CD45RO/CCR7/CD25/CD127/CD95/CD27, the CD4+ regulatory, stem cell-like memory, central memory and naive cells were sorted. The source of this sequence is a man aged 18 to 35 with type 1 diabetes. The rearrangement uses TRBV2 and TRBJ1-6; D ambiguous. Sequencing used naive CD4+ T cells from blood. Written as DNA, the CDR3 is TGTGCCAGCAGTGAAGACCAGATGGGTCCACCCCTCCACTTT. Translating it yields CASSEDQMGPPLHF.